This T cell receptor beta chain is drawn from a study of beta chain features in type 1 diabetes. Findings and caveats of the study: Within each of all four CD4+ subsets, Type 1 diabetes patients had TCRB CDR3s that were moderately but significantly shorter.

Sequenced material consisted of expressed TCRB transcripts (all of the isolated RNA was reverse transcribed). An average roughly 3.5 million reads came from naive, central memory and regulatory T cell samples. The assay was immunoSEQ multiplex PCR, and TCRdb's table has in-frame clones only and misses some. The sample records roughly 330,000 clones, roughly 14% being singletons. To note about this clone: Its antigen is as yet unknown.

In all sorted populations, purity surpassed 95%. The length of the CDR3 is 13 residues. Germline-derived CDR1 and CDR2 are SGDLS and YYNGEE. The V end lost 5 bases, the J end lost 9 bases, and 18 bases lay between the germline ends. Sequencing was carried out using naive CD4+ T cells from blood. The chain joins TRBV9 to TRBJ2-7; D is possibly TRBD2 (6 bases). The receptor was derived from a woman aged 18 to 35 with type 1 diabetes. This CDR3 reads CASSNRDLRRQYF. Written as DNA, the CDR3 is TGTGCCAGCAGTAACCGGGACTTGCGGAGGCAGTACTTC.